The 19 T cell receptor beta chains below come from one sample, sequenced in a study of OX40 agonist ivuxolimab in advanced cancers. Clones were read by immunoSEQ multiplex PCR, and TCRdb kept only the in-frame ones, dropping some. This table has tens of thousands of clones, roughly 80% appearing once. Specimen: CD4+ or CD8+ T cells sorted from blood, collected in a trial of the OX40 agonist ivuxolimab. The receptor source for this set is an adult with an advanced solid tumor such as melanoma, head and neck, liver or kidney cancer.

The rearrangement links TRBV6-1 to TRBJ2-7; D is unclear. In germline, CDR1 is MNHNS, CDR2 SASEGT. Deletions cut 3 bases from V and 1 base from J, with 10 bases between. The CDR3 contains 14 residues. The CDR3 coding sequence is TGTGCCAGCAGTGATTGGGCAGTTTCCTACGAGCAGTACTTC. The encoded protein is CASSDWAVSYEQYF.

This chain connects TRBV19 to TRBJ1-1; no reliable D call. Between the trimmed V and J ends, which lost 6 bases and 5 bases, there was a span of 10 bases. CDR1 and CDR2 from the germline V gene are LNHDA and SQIVND (reference sequence). The CDR3 totals 12 residues. The CDR3 coding sequence is TGTGCCAGTAGGGGCAACCCTACTGAAGCTTTCTTT. This codes for CASRGNPTEAFF.

The chain joins TRBV5-1 to TRBJ2-7; 9 bases line up with TRBD2. J lost 1 base, V lost 4 bases, and 6 bases had no gene match. Germline loops: CDR1 SGHRS, CDR2 YFSETQ. The length of the CDR3 is 15 residues. The CDR3, as DNA: TGCGCCAGCAGCGAAAGCGGGGGGCGGTCCTACGAGCAGTACTTC. This translates into CASSESGGRSYEQYF.

V is TRBV7-9 and J is TRBJ2-7; either TRBD1 or TRBD2 may supply D (7 bases each). V shed 5 bases and J shed 3 bases, with 20 bases lying between them. Germline V gives CDR1 SEHNR, CDR2 FQNEAQ (reference sequence). The CDR3 consists of 16 residues. CDR3 sequence: CASSPGEGRGFYEQYF. DNA for the CDR3: TGTGCCAGCAGCCCAGGGGAGGGCAGGGGGTTCTACGAGCAGTACTTC.

This chain uses TRBV27 with TRBJ2-1, with 8 bases that match TRBD2. The CDR3 sequence is 19 residues long. Germline V gives CDR1 MNHEY, CDR2 SMNVEV (reference sequence). V was clipped by 4 bases and J by 0 bases; unmatched bases: 14. Here the CDR3 DNA reads TGTGCCAGCAGTTCAGAAATCGAACTAGCGGACAGCTCCTACAATGAGCAGTTCTTC. Translated, it gives CASSSEIELADSSYNEQFF.

This sequence joins TRBV7-2 and TRBJ2-4, with D tentatively TRBD2 (6 bases). The CDR3 covers 14 residues. V lost 5 bases to trimming and J lost 8 bases, with 16 bases between them. CDR1 and CDR2 (germline): SGHTA, FQGNSA. The DNA of the CDR3 is TGTGCCAGCAGCCTTAGTGGGGGGAATGACATTCAGTACTTC. It yields the protein CASSLSGGNDIQYF.

The chain joins TRBV5-1 to TRBJ1-1; D call uncertain. V lost 2 bases, J lost 1 base, and 9 bases lay in between. The CDR3 runs to 14 residues. CDR1 is SGHRS, CDR2 YFSETQ, per germline. The CDR3 nucleotides are TGCGCCAGCAGCTTCGACATGTCGAACACTGAAGCTTTCTTT. Its translation: CASSFDMSNTEAFF.

The V gene is TRBV7-2, the J gene TRBJ2-2; D is uncertain. V lost 5 bases to trimming and J lost 1 base, with 17 bases between them. The CDR3 is 17 amino acids. Germline V gives CDR1 SGHTA, CDR2 FQGNSA. For the CDR3, the DNA is TGTGCCAGCAGCCCCAAGGTAGTCAACAGGAACACCGGGGAGCTGTTTTTT. Its translation: CASSPKVVNRNTGELFF. Full variable domain (outside the CDR3, taken from reference TRBV7-2 and TRBJ2-2): GAGVSQSPSNKVTEKGKDVELRCDPISGHTALYWYRQSLGQGLEFLIYFQGNSAPDKSGLPSDRFSAERTGGSVSTLTIQRTQQEDSAVYLCASSPKVVNRNTGELFFGEGSRLTVL.

The chain carries TRBV7-9 and TRBJ1-4; 7 bases are shared with TRBD1. V lost 5 bases to trimming and J lost 7 bases; unmatched junction nucleotides: 13. Germline assignment: CDR1 SEHNR and CDR2 FQNEAQ (reference sequence). This CDR3 has 16 residues. The CDR3 DNA reads as TGTGCCAGCAGCCCTACCCAGACAGGGCGGAGTGAAAAACTGTTTTTT. Protein: CASSPTQTGRSEKLFF.

This chain links TRBV2 with TRBJ1-6; D might be TRBD1 (5 bases). Trimming removed 7 bases from V and 6 bases from J, with 10 bases in between. Germline CDR1 reads SNHLY; CDR2 reads FYNNEI. There are 13 residues in the CDR3. In DNA form, the CDR3 reads TGTGCCAGCATCGGCAGGGCTAATTCACCCCTCCACTTT. Encoded protein: CASIGRANSPLHF.

V usage is TRBV7-2 and J usage is TRBJ1-2; TRBD1 agrees at 8 bases. This CDR3 comprises 14 residues. CDR1 and CDR2 from the germline V gene are SGHTA and FQGNSA. The J segment lost 8 bases and the V segment lost 1 base, leaving 6 bases of the junction unmatched. The CDR3 DNA reads TGTGCCAGCAGCTTAGAAGGCAGGGGGCACGGCTACACCTTC. This encodes CASSLEGRGHGYTF.

This clone appeared once. The chain recombines TRBV20-1 with TRBJ2-7; D perhaps matches TRBD2 (5 bases). CDR3 size: 10 residues. Looked up from germline, CDR1 is DFQATT and CDR2 is SNEGSKA (reference sequence). The CDR3 reads CSPFGNEQYF. As DNA, the CDR3 is TGCAGCCCTTTCGGGAACGAGCAGTACTTC.

The V gene is TRBV25-1, the J gene TRBJ1-2; D perhaps matches TRBD1 (6 bases). CDR1 MGHDK and CDR2 SYGVNS come from the germline V gene. Deletions cut 4 bases from V and 6 bases from J, with 12 bases between. This CDR3 region has 13 residues. This CDR3 reads CASSVGRTDGYTF. Here the CDR3 DNA reads TGTGCCAGCAGTGTGGGCCGGACAGATGGCTACACCTTC.

The chain links TRBV18 to TRBJ2-7, with no clear D. The length of the CDR3 is 15 residues. Germline lookup yields CDR1 KGHSH and CDR2 LQKENI. Trimming took 3 bases from V and 4 from J, leaving 16 bases between them. The CDR3 DNA is TGTGCCAGCTCACCCTCCTGGCCTGAAGCTTACGAGCAGTACTTC. Protein sequence: CASSPSWPEAYEQYF.

This clone showed up just a few times. The V gene is TRBV6-5, the J gene TRBJ1-2; maybe TRBD1 (6 bases). This CDR3 is built from 13 residues. V was cut by 3 bases and J by 4 bases, with 9 bases left in between. The germline CDR1 and CDR2 sequences are MNHEY and SVGAGI. CDR3 bases: TGTGCCAGCAGTTATGGGGGCTTCTATGGCTACACCTTC. This codes for CASSYGGFYGYTF.

The J gene is TRBJ2-3, the V gene TRBV7-2; D is uncertain. The germline V gene encodes CDR1 SGHTA and CDR2 FQGNSA. Deletions cut 3 bases from V and 0 bases from J, with 7 bases between. The CDR3 consists of 14 residues. In DNA form, the CDR3 reads TGTGCCAGCAGCTTTCGCACCAGCACAGATACGCAGTATTTT. Its translation: CASSFRTSTDTQYF.

The CDR3 nucleotides are TGTGCCAGCAGTAACGCTCCGGACGGTAATTCACCCCTCCACTTT. Translating it yields CASSNAPDGNSPLHF. The V gene is TRBV6-6, the J gene TRBJ1-6; no firm D call. V was trimmed by 5 bases and J by 6 bases, leaving 14 bases between them. Per germline, CDR1 MNHNY and CDR2 SVGAGI (reference sequence). This CDR3 is 15 amino acids long.

This chain uses TRBV28 with TRBJ2-7; 10 bases fit TRBD2. The trim removed 7 bases at V and 4 bases at J, leaving 7 bases unmatched. The germline gives CDR1 MDHEN, CDR2 SYDVKM. The CDR3 runs 14 residues. The CDR3 nucleotides are TGTGCCAGCAACGGGAGCGGGAGGGCGTACGAGCAGTACTTC. Protein product: CASNGSGRAYEQYF.

The J gene is TRBJ1-2, the V gene TRBV5-3; D call uncertain. TRBV5-3 is an open reading frame whose function is uncertain. This CDR3 is 12 amino acids long. The V and J ends lost 4 bases and 5 bases respectively, with 9 bases between them. As DNA, the CDR3 is TGTGCCAGAAGCCTGCCGGGATATGGCTACACCTTC. It codes for CARSLPGYGYTF.